A selection of T cell receptor beta chains follows, all from one sample in a study of beta chain features in type 1 diabetes. TCRdb's copy holds only in-frame clones and misses some; the assay was immunoSEQ multiplex PCR. Found here are about 290,000 clones, 8% of them singletons; the top ten hold 1%. Sequenced sample: central memory CD4+ T cells from blood. These receptors all stem from a woman between 18 and 29 years old in good health. Each CDR3 is given with its conserved first and last residue.

cdr3_aa: CASSSGTYQETQYF; v_call: TRBV5-1; j_call: TRBJ2-5
cdr3_aa: CATGQYSNQPQHF; v_call: TRBV28; j_call: TRBJ1-5
cdr3_aa: CASSSLGTGGFRYTF; v_call: TRBV27; j_call: TRBJ1-2
cdr3_aa: CASSGTGGNQPQHF; v_call: TRBV2; j_call: TRBJ1-5
cdr3_aa: CASSPRGDVAETQYF; v_call: TRBV7-2; j_call: TRBJ2-5
cdr3_aa: CAWSVGQKETQYF; v_call: TRBV30; j_call: TRBJ2-5
cdr3_aa: CASSPMGQLHNQPQHF; v_call: TRBV18; j_call: TRBJ1-5
cdr3_aa: CASSHQLAGRIDTQYF; v_call: TRBV4-3; j_call: TRBJ2-3
cdr3_aa: CASSFGLPSGNTIYF; v_call: TRBV7-2; j_call: TRBJ1-3
cdr3_aa: CSAISGYEQFF; v_call: TRBV20-1; j_call: TRBJ2-1
cdr3_aa: CASSPGLAGARTDTQYF; v_call: TRBV7-9; j_call: TRBJ2-3
cdr3_aa: CASGRQGWKTQYF; v_call: TRBV27; j_call: TRBJ2-5
cdr3_aa: CASTNNNRARNYGYTF; v_call: TRBV7-8; j_call: TRBJ1-2
cdr3_aa: CASSPGVPVQETQYF; v_call: TRBV9; j_call: TRBJ2-5
cdr3_aa: CASSPGLEALGEQYF; v_call: TRBV4-2; j_call: TRBJ2-7
cdr3_aa: CASSQALGTGPTYNEQFF; v_call: TRBV4-3; j_call: TRBJ2-1
cdr3_aa: CASSRLLLPAAEDTQYF; v_call: TRBV2; j_call: TRBJ2-3
cdr3_aa: CASSRGQGVVETQYF; v_call: TRBV7-9; j_call: TRBJ2-5
cdr3_aa: CASSLGDRGNYGYTF; v_call: TRBV7-2; j_call: TRBJ1-2
cdr3_aa: CASTTGTTKNIQYF; v_call: TRBV7-8; j_call: TRBJ2-4
cdr3_aa: CASSPTGEKVYEQYF; v_call: TRBV2; j_call: TRBJ2-7
cdr3_aa: CASSDQLDNEQFF; v_call: TRBV2; j_call: TRBJ2-1
cdr3_aa: CASSVALAGEQYF; v_call: TRBV9; j_call: TRBJ2-4
cdr3_aa: CAWSVGGGAQHF; v_call: TRBV30; j_call: TRBJ1-5
cdr3_aa: CASSWVTSGYTDTQYF; v_call: TRBV5-6; j_call: TRBJ2-3
cdr3_aa: CASSPSNYGYTF; v_call: TRBV6-1; j_call: TRBJ1-2